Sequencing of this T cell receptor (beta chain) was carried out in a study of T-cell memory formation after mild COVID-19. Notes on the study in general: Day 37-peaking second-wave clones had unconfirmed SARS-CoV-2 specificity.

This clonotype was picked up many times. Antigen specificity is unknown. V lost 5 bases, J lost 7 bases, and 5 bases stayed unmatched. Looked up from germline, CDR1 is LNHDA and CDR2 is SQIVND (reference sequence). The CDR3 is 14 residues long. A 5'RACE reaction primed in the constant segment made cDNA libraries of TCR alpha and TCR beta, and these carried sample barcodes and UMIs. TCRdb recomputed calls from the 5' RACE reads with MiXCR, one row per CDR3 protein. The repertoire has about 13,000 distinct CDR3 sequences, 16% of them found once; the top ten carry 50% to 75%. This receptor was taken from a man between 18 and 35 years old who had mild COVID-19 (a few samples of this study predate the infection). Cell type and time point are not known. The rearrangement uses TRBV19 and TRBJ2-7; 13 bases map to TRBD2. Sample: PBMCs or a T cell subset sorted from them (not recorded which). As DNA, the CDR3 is TGTGCCAGTAGTCTCGGACTAGCGGGGGCTGAGCAGTACTTC. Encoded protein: CASSLGLAGAEQYF.